These 21 T cell receptor beta chains share one sample of origin, sequenced in a study of CD8+ T cells in alopecia areata. RNA extraction and reverse transcription yielded cDNA as sequencing template. TCRdb keeps only in-frame clones here, not all; method: immunoSEQ multiplex PCR. The table has 200,000 to 250,000 clones, 35% to 40% seen once; the top ten hold almost 0.5%. Treatment reported: oral pan-JAK inhibitor, 5-10 mg twice daily. The sample was CD4+ T cells sorted from blood, taken between weeks 30 and 35, from a patient treated with tofacitinib. Source of these receptors: a human donor with alopecia areata.

The genes are TRBV6-5 and TRBJ1-3, with D possibly TRBD1 on 6 matching bases. The CDR3 sequence is 15 residues long. CDR1 and CDR2 (germline): MNHEY, SVGAGI. Trimming took off 2 bases at V and 4 bases at J, with 12 bases between the two ends. The CDR3 loop is CASSYNEGDGNTIYF. In DNA, the CDR3 is TGTGCCAGCAGTTACAATGAGGGGGACGGAAACACCATATATTTT.

The table lists this clone with a few counts. The rearrangement uses TRBV7-9 and TRBJ1-2; 8 bases are shared with TRBD1. This CDR3 has 14 amino acids. The germline V gene encodes CDR1 SEHNR and CDR2 FQNEAQ (reference sequence). V lost 5 bases, J lost 8 bases, and 10 bases stayed unmatched. The CDR3 DNA sequence: TGTGCCAGCAGCCCCCCCCGGGGGACAGGAGGCTACACCTTC. Its protein is CASSPPRGTGGYTF.

In this sample, this clone turned up a few times. The chain employs TRBV7-2 and TRBJ2-3; D is possibly TRBD1 or TRBD2 (5 bases each). The CDR3 covers 15 residues. V lost 4 bases to trimming and J lost 0 bases, with 11 bases between them. The germline CDR1 and CDR2 sequences are SGHTA and FQGNSA. CDR3 amino acids: CASSSYGASTDTQYF. CDR3 coding DNA: TGTGCCAGCAGCTCCTACGGGGCTAGCACAGATACGCAGTATTTT.

This clone was seen just once. This chain links TRBV5-1 with TRBJ1-4; D may be TRBD1 (5 bases). V lost 2 bases to trimming and J lost 8 bases, with 19 bases between them. The CDR3 has 16 residues. Germline CDR1 SGHRS, CDR2 YFSETQ. Here the CDR3 DNA reads TGCGCCAGCAGCTTCTCTATAATGCGGGCAGGGGAAAAACTGTTTTTT. It encodes CASSFSIMRAGEKLFF. Looking up the rest from reference TRBV5-1 and TRBJ1-4 gives the full variable domain: KAGVTQTPRYLIKTRGQQVTLSCSPISGHRSVSWYQQTPGQGLQFLFEYFSETQRNKGNFPGRFSGRQFSNSRSEMNVSTLELGDSALYLCASSFSIMRAGEKLFFGSGTQLSVL.

This chain joins TRBV6-6 and TRBJ2-5, with D unresolved. V was clipped by 2 bases and J by 5 bases, with 15 bases between them. There are 15 residues in the CDR3. Germline loops: CDR1 MNHNY, CDR2 SVGAGI (reference sequence). For the CDR3, the DNA is TGTGCCAGCAGTTACCGGGCTCGCCAGTCGGAGACCCAGTACTTC. Encoded protein: CASSYRARQSETQYF.

This clone was counted once. The gene calls are TRBV5-1 and TRBJ2-5; D perhaps matches TRBD1 (7 bases). Germline V gene sequence: CDR1 SGHRS, CDR2 YFSETQ. V was shortened by 0 bases and J by 4 bases, with 16 bases between the two germline ends. The CDR3 length is 16 residues. CDR3 sequence: CASSLDQGGVGETQYF. The DNA for the CDR3 is TGCGCCAGCAGCTTGGACCAGGGGGGAGTCGGAGAGACCCAGTACTTC.

The rearrangement uses TRBV30 and TRBJ1-1, with 8 positions matching TRBD1. CDR1 is GTSNPN, CDR2 SVGIG, per germline (reference sequence). Trimming at V came to 3 bases and at J to 0 bases, leaving 3 bases not matched to a gene. The CDR3 sequence is 14 residues long. The CDR3 loop is CAWRGTGLNTEAFF. CDR3 nucleotide sequence: TGTGCCTGGAGAGGGACAGGCTTGAACACTGAAGCTTTCTTT.

This clone came up a few times. The chain joins TRBV30 to TRBJ2-1, with D maybe TRBD1 (6 bases). V was trimmed by 0 bases and J by 8 bases, leaving 17 bases between them. The CDR3 contains 15 residues. Germline CDR1 GTSNPN, CDR2 SVGIG (reference sequence). CDR3 protein: CAWSVPRGRLDEQFF. DNA for the CDR3: TGTGCCTGGAGTGTCCCCAGGGGACGATTGGATGAGCAGTTCTTC.

The gene calls are TRBV9 and TRBJ2-7, with 8 positions matching TRBD1. The CDR3 is 16 residues long. The V and J ends lost 4 bases and 3 bases, in that order; junction bases with no gene match: 12. Looked up from germline, CDR1 is SGDLS and CDR2 is YYNGEE. Here the CDR3 DNA reads TGTGCCAGCAGCACCTTCACGGGACAGGCTAGCTACGAGCAGTACTTC. This sequence encodes CASSTFTGQASYEQYF.

A word on this clone: The sample contains more than one DNA sequence encoding this CDR3. This chain joins TRBV9 and TRBJ2-3; D is uncertain. Between the trimmed V and J ends, which lost 0 bases and 3 bases, there was a span of 14 bases. Germline V gene lookup returns CDR1 SGDLS and CDR2 YYNGEE. The CDR3 contains 16 residues. The CDR3 loop is CASSVGVGSRTDTQYF. The CDR3 region has the DNA TGTGCCAGCAGCGTAGGGGTCGGGTCGCGGACAGATACGCAGTATTTT. The full variable domain, with the rest looked up from reference TRBV9 and TRBJ2-3, is DSGVTQTPKHLITATGQRVTLRCSPRSGDLSVYWYQQSLDQGLQFLIQYYNGEERAKGNILERFSAQQFPDLHSELNLSSLELGDSALYFCASSVGVGSRTDTQYFGPGTRLTVL.

V is TRBV19 and J is TRBJ1-2; D perhaps matches TRBD1 (6 bases). Germline CDR1 and CDR2: LNHDA and SQIVND (reference sequence). V was trimmed by 8 bases and J by 4 bases, leaving 20 bases between them. This CDR3 spans 15 amino acids. The CDR3: CASRPDRTSTYGYTF. The DNA of the CDR3 is TGTGCCAGTCGGCCCGACAGGACCTCTACCTATGGCTACACCTTC.

This clone came up many times. In DNA form, the CDR3 reads TGTGCCACCCGGGACCTAGAAGGCAATCAGCCCCAGCATTTT. Amino acid sequence: CATRDLEGNQPQHF. This chain uses TRBV10-3 with TRBJ1-5; possibly TRBD1 for D (5 bases). The germline V and J ends were trimmed by 10 bases and 2 bases, with 15 bases remaining between them. Germline CDR1 and CDR2: ENHRY and SYGVKD. CDR3 length equals 14 residues.

This clone was counted only a few times. The chain is built from TRBV19 and TRBJ1-2; 8 bases map to TRBD1. Germline V lookup: CDR1 LNHDA, CDR2 SQIVND (reference sequence). The junction had 3 bases not matched to a gene; V was cut back by 6 bases and J by 3 bases. The CDR3 spans 13 residues. The CDR3 DNA sequence: TGTGCCAGTAGCGACAGGGGATACTATGGCTACACCTTC. Protein sequence: CASSDRGYYGYTF.

The chain has TRBV30 and TRBJ2-1; the D gene is possibly TRBD2 (6 bases). The length of the CDR3 is 17 residues. Between the trimmed V and J ends, which lost 1 base and 2 bases, there was a span of 18 bases. The V gene's germline CDR1 is GTSNPN and CDR2 SVGIG (reference sequence). CDR3 in DNA: TGTGCCTGGAGTGATTTAGGAGGGACGGATACCTACAATGAGCAGTTCTTC. The encoded protein is CAWSDLGGTDTYNEQFF.

A word on this clone: Other nucleotide sequences from this sample produce the same CDR3. V usage is TRBV30 and J usage is TRBJ1-3; TRBD1 matches at 7 bases. V gave up 4 bases and J gave up 2 bases; unmatched junction bases: 2. This CDR3 contains 13 residues. Germline assignment: CDR1 GTSNPN and CDR2 SVGIG (reference sequence). In DNA, the CDR3 is TGTGCCTGGACTACAGGGGCTGGAAACACCATATATTTT. Translating gives CAWTTGAGNTIYF.

V usage is TRBV10-2 and J usage is TRBJ1-1; D is undetermined. The CDR3 runs 13 residues. Germline V gene data show CDR1 as WSHSY and CDR2 as SAAADI. V was pared by 3 bases and J by 5 bases, with 10 bases between. The CDR3: CASSDPSGTEAFF. For the CDR3, the DNA is TGCGCCAGCAGTGACCCCTCGGGGACTGAAGCTTTCTTT.

The V and J genes are TRBV15 and TRBJ1-2, with 7 bases fitting TRBD1. The CDR3 totals 15 residues. J lost 6 bases, V lost 4 bases, and 11 bases had no gene match. CDR1 LNHNV and CDR2 YYDKDF come from the germline V gene (reference sequence). For the CDR3, the DNA is TGTGCCACCAGCACCTCTCCCAGGGGGGGCGATGGCTACACCTTC. Encoded protein: CATSTSPRGGDGYTF.

The rearrangement links TRBV29-1 to TRBJ2-1; TRBD2 matches at 13 bases. Germline V gene data show CDR1 as SQVTM and CDR2 as ANQGSEA. Trimming took 6 bases from V and 3 from J; bases not matched to a gene: 8. The CDR3 totals 16 residues. DNA for the CDR3: TGCAGCGTGCCCTGGACTAGCGGGAGTTACTACAATGAGCAGTTCTTC. This gives the protein CSVPWTSGSYYNEQFF.

This clone was observed at least ten times. The rearrangement uses TRBV19 and TRBJ2-5; D is unclear. Germline V CDR1 and CDR2: LNHDA, SQIVND (reference sequence). Trimming stripped 6 bases from V and 5 bases from J, with 10 bases between. The CDR3 is made up of 12 amino acids. The CDR3 is CASRSLGETQYF. In DNA form, the CDR3 reads TGTGCCAGTAGGAGCCTGGGGGAGACCCAGTACTTC.

Only a few counts were recorded for this clone. This chain uses TRBV7-9 with TRBJ1-2, with D unresolved. V lost 3 bases, J lost 7 bases, and 9 bases lay in between. This CDR3 is 12 amino acids long. CDR1 is SEHNR and CDR2 is FQNEAQ in the germline V gene (reference sequence). The DNA for the CDR3 is TGTGCCAGCAGCTTTCAGTGGGTTGGCTACACCTTC. It encodes CASSFQWVGYTF.

This clone was counted a single time. The chain links TRBV5-1 to TRBJ1-6, with 9 bases identical to TRBD1. The V and J ends lost 7 bases and 6 bases, in that order; junction bases with no gene match: 5. In germline, CDR1 is SGHRS, CDR2 YFSETQ. The CDR3 sequence is 14 residues long. The CDR3 DNA sequence: TGCGCCAGCCGACGGGACAGGGTTAATTCACCCCTCCACTTT. It is translated as CASRRDRVNSPLHF.